This is a list of T cell receptor beta chains from one sample in a study of long-term antiretroviral therapy in people with HIV. Generated by immunoSEQ multiplex PCR, the TCRdb table keeps only in-frame clones and is missing some. Of fewer than 55,000 clones listed, nearly 95% are singletons. The sequencing here drew on unsorted PBMCs, taken 3.7 years after starting antiretroviral therapy. All receptors derive from a woman aged 45 to 65 with HIV. CDR3s include the opening cysteine and the closing phenylalanine or tryptophan. A D gene is named only where the DNA matches it firmly. The listing skips clone size in some rows; elsewhere it reads once, few, many or a size class.

v_gene: TRBV6-5; abundance: once; d_gene: -; j_gene: TRBJ2-7; CDR3aa: CASSTVRGEVYEQYF; CDR3nt: TGTGCCAGCAGTACCGTGAGGGGGGAAGTTTACGAGCAGTACTTC
v_gene: TRBV9; abundance: -; d_gene: -; j_gene: TRBJ1-2; CDR3aa: CASSVGDTLWDYGYTF; CDR3nt: TGTGCCAGCAGCGTAGGAGATACCCTCTGGGACTATGGCTACACCTTC
v_gene: TRBV7-2; abundance: -; d_gene: -; j_gene: TRBJ1-1; CDR3aa: CASSPDGLSREAFF; CDR3nt: TGTGCCAGCAGCCCCGACGGTCTATCCCGTGAAGCTTTCTTT
v_gene: TRBV9; abundance: once; d_gene: -; j_gene: TRBJ2-2; CDR3aa: CASSVWGGAAGELFF; CDR3nt: TGTGCCAGCAGCGTCTGGGGGGGGGCAGCCGGGGAGCTGTTTTTT
v_gene: TRBV6-5; abundance: -; d_gene: -; j_gene: TRBJ1-2; CDR3aa: CASSALDYGYTF; CDR3nt: TGTGCCAGCAGTGCTCTAGACTATGGCTACACCTTC
v_gene: TRBV2; abundance: -; d_gene: TRBD1; j_gene: TRBJ1-4; CDR3aa: CASSLSQGRSGGTSSKLFF; CDR3nt: TGTGCCAGCAGTTTGTCTCAAGGTCGATCAGGGGGTACATCATCAAAACTGTTTTTT
v_gene: TRBV18; abundance: -; d_gene: -; j_gene: TRBJ1-2; CDR3aa: CASSPPTGLAGGYTF; CDR3nt: TGTGCCAGCTCACCCCCAACAGGGCTGGCGGGCGGCTACACCTTC
v_gene: TRBV14; abundance: once; d_gene: -; j_gene: TRBJ2-5; CDR3aa: CASSQEGTIARETQYF; CDR3nt: TGTGCCAGCAGCCAAGAGGGGACGATCGCGCGAGAGACCCAGTACTTC
v_gene: TRBV28; abundance: -; d_gene: -; j_gene: TRBJ1-6; CDR3aa: CASSGQATVTYNSPLHF; CDR3nt: TGTGCCAGCAGCGGGCAAGCAACGGTTACCTATAATTCACCCCTCCACTTT
v_gene: TRBV7-2; abundance: -; d_gene: -; j_gene: TRBJ2-4; CDR3aa: CASSPSMGKNIQYF; CDR3nt: TGTGCCAGCAGCCCCAGTATGGGCAAAAACATTCAGTACTTC
v_gene: TRBV5-6; abundance: -; d_gene: -; j_gene: TRBJ1-3; CDR3aa: CASSLEGRGYSGNTIYF; CDR3nt: TGTGCCAGCAGCTTGGAAGGCAGGGGTTACTCTGGAAACACCATATATTTT
v_gene: TRBV13; abundance: -; d_gene: TRBD1; j_gene: TRBJ1-2; CDR3aa: CASSLGLDRVRDYGYTF; CDR3nt: TGTGCCAGCAGCTTAGGCCTCGACAGGGTTCGGGACTATGGCTACACCTTC
v_gene: TRBV11-2; abundance: -; d_gene: TRBD2; j_gene: TRBJ2-5; CDR3aa: CASSLALAVGETQYF; CDR3nt: TGTGCCAGCAGCTTAGCACTAGCGGTGGGGGAGACCCAGTACTTC
v_gene: TRBV30; abundance: -; d_gene: -; j_gene: TRBJ1-1; CDR3aa: CAWAPGSYTEAFF; CDR3nt: TGTGCCTGGGCTCCCGGCAGCTACACTGAAGCTTTCTTT
v_gene: TRBV14; abundance: once; d_gene: TRBD2; j_gene: TRBJ2-5; CDR3aa: CASSQVYLGLAGDGEETQYF; CDR3nt: TGTGCCAGCAGCCAAGTATATCTGGGTCTAGCGGGGGACGGGGAAGAGACCCAGTACTTC
v_gene: TRBV4-2; abundance: -; d_gene: -; j_gene: TRBJ1-5; CDR3aa: CASSLGDGGSEPQHF; CDR3nt: TGTGCCAGCAGCCTTGGGGACGGGGGGTCGGAGCCCCAGCATTTT
v_gene: TRBV7-3; abundance: once; d_gene: -; j_gene: TRBJ2-2; CDR3aa: CASSLTGGFEDTGELFF; CDR3nt: TGTGCCAGCAGCTTAACTGGCGGGTTTGAGGACACCGGGGAGCTGTTTTTT
v_gene: TRBV7-9; abundance: -; d_gene: -; j_gene: TRBJ2-7; CDR3aa: CASSFDRHSYEQYF; CDR3nt: TGTGCCAGCAGCTTCGACCGCCACTCCTACGAGCAGTACTTC
v_gene: TRBV6-5; abundance: -; d_gene: TRBD1; j_gene: TRBJ1-1; CDR3aa: CASSGITGGRAFF; CDR3nt: TGTGCCAGCAGTGGGATAACAGGGGGCAGAGCTTTCTTT
v_gene: TRBV30; abundance: -; d_gene: TRBD1; j_gene: TRBJ1-6; CDR3aa: CAWSVLTGDNSPLHF; CDR3nt: TGTGCCTGGAGTGTACTGACAGGGGATAATTCACCCCTCCACTTT